This is a list of T cell receptor beta chains from one sample in a study of T cell responses to AZD1222 COVID-19 vaccine. Sequencing was performed with immunoSEQ multiplex PCR; in TCRdb, only in-frame clones are kept and a portion is missing. This repertoire shows 100,000 to 150,000 clones, about 90% found once; its top ten account for around 1.5%. This specimen was peripheral blood, taken on day 0 of AZD1222 vaccination. All receptors derive from an adult in good health. The CDR3 runs from the conserved cysteine through the conserved F or W. Each record gives: clone size, J gene, V gene, CDR3 protein. Only part of the rows carry a size: once, few, many, or a class if the clone is expanded.

clone size: .
J gene: TRBJ2-2
V gene: TRBV27
CDR3 protein: CASKMNTGELFF

clone size: few
J gene: TRBJ2-7
V gene: TRBV5-1
CDR3 protein: CASSTRAGGDEQYF

clone size: .
J gene: TRBJ2-7
V gene: TRBV7-2
CDR3 protein: CASSLPNEQYF

clone size: once
J gene: TRBJ2-7
V gene: TRBV29-1
CDR3 protein: CSVATSRGGYEQYF

clone size: few
J gene: TRBJ1-2
V gene: TRBV4-3
CDR3 protein: CASSQDPNNYGYTF

clone size: once
J gene: TRBJ1-4
V gene: TRBV11-3
CDR3 protein: CASSQGGRNNEKLFF

clone size: .
J gene: TRBJ1-5
V gene: TRBV15
CDR3 protein: CATSRGLTGEGNQPQHF

clone size: .
J gene: TRBJ2-3
V gene: TRBV7-2
CDR3 protein: CASSLAPRSTDTQYF

clone size: .
J gene: TRBJ2-3
V gene: TRBV29-1
CDR3 protein: CSVVLPQDTQYF

clone size: few
J gene: TRBJ1-5
V gene: TRBV27
CDR3 protein: CASSLGRLNQPQHF

clone size: many
J gene: TRBJ1-5
V gene: TRBV6-2/TRBV6-3
CDR3 protein: CASSYQDVEPQHF

clone size: few
J gene: TRBJ1-2
V gene: TRBV5-1
CDR3 protein: CASSPHREVGAYGYTF

clone size: .
J gene: TRBJ2-7
V gene: TRBV28
CDR3 protein: CASSPYSYEQYF

clone size: .
J gene: TRBJ2-1
V gene: TRBV10-3
CDR3 protein: CAISEPDLQGYNEQFF

clone size: .
J gene: TRBJ1-2
V gene: TRBV18
CDR3 protein: CASSPPRRDYGYTF

clone size: once
J gene: TRBJ2-3
V gene: TRBV24-1
CDR3 protein: CATSDLKRTHHTQYF

clone size: .
J gene: TRBJ1-2
V gene: TRBV5-4
CDR3 protein: CASSLVADRATYGYTF

clone size: .
J gene: TRBJ1-2
V gene: TRBV28
CDR3 protein: CASSPRELPHGYTF

clone size: once
J gene: TRBJ1-1
V gene: TRBV27
CDR3 protein: CASSLERDRGTEAFF

clone size: .
J gene: TRBJ2-7
V gene: TRBV9
CDR3 protein: CASSVGGGGSSYEQYF

clone size: .
J gene: TRBJ2-1
V gene: TRBV7-3
CDR3 protein: CASSSVGGQEQFF

clone size: .
J gene: TRBJ1-5
V gene: TRBV12-3/TRBV12-4
CDR3 protein: CASSSSTPQHF

clone size: .
J gene: TRBJ1-1
V gene: TRBV27
CDR3 protein: CASSWSGGVEAFF

clone size: .
J gene: TRBJ2-2
V gene: TRBV24-1
CDR3 protein: CATSDLKLAGVGELFF

clone size: .
J gene: TRBJ1-1
V gene: TRBV27
CDR3 protein: CASSLSGGNTEAFF

clone size: .
J gene: TRBJ1-2
V gene: TRBV11-3
CDR3 protein: CASSSTLAGGVGGYTF

clone size: once
J gene: TRBJ1-2
V gene: TRBV10-3
CDR3 protein: CASRGRDRAFYGYTF

clone size: many
J gene: TRBJ2-1
V gene: TRBV7-9
CDR3 protein: CASSPPQGLSYNEQFF

clone size: .
J gene: TRBJ2-7
V gene: TRBV19
CDR3 protein: CASSIDRGRRTYEQYF

clone size: .
J gene: TRBJ1-1
V gene: TRBV18
CDR3 protein: CASSPGLKTEGGIFF

clone size: .
J gene: TRBJ1-3
V gene: TRBV9
CDR3 protein: CASSEQITTRETVGNTIYF

clone size: .
J gene: TRBJ2-3
V gene: TRBV19
CDR3 protein: CASGMGGGSTDTQYF

clone size: .
J gene: TRBJ2-7
V gene: TRBV11-3
CDR3 protein: CASSPRTGSSYEQYF

clone size: .
J gene: TRBJ2-1
V gene: TRBV2
CDR3 protein: CASSGLLSENEQFF

clone size: .
J gene: TRBJ1-1
V gene: TRBV28
CDR3 protein: CASSSGAEAFF

clone size: .
J gene: TRBJ2-7
V gene: TRBV5-5
CDR3 protein: CASSFLIRTSGRYEQYF

clone size: .
J gene: TRBJ1-1
V gene: TRBV7-6
CDR3 protein: CASSAGLPNTEAFF

clone size: .
J gene: TRBJ1-2
V gene: TRBV19
CDR3 protein: CASSLGTGGNGYTF

clone size: .
J gene: TRBJ2-7
V gene: TRBV6-5
CDR3 protein: CASRVRTGPSYEQYF

clone size: .
J gene: TRBJ2-7
V gene: TRBV5-4
CDR3 protein: CASSLALAGSIYEQYF

clone size: .
J gene: TRBJ2-5
V gene: TRBV6-6
CDR3 protein: CASSGTGGYETQYF

clone size: .
J gene: TRBJ2-3
V gene: TRBV9
CDR3 protein: CASSAGSNWGTDTQYF

clone size: once
J gene: TRBJ1-2
V gene: TRBV6-1
CDR3 protein: CASSEFDSNYGYTF

clone size: .
J gene: TRBJ2-7
V gene: TRBV4-3
CDR3 protein: CASSQEDRRYYEQYF

clone size: .
J gene: TRBJ2-7
V gene: TRBV12-5
CDR3 protein: CASGLAAGGPSYEQYF

clone size: .
J gene: TRBJ2-7
V gene: TRBV4-2
CDR3 protein: CASSQDLDRLGDYEQYF

clone size: .
J gene: TRBJ1-2
V gene: TRBV7-9
CDR3 protein: CASSPTEFYGYTF

clone size: .
J gene: TRBJ2-7
V gene: TRBV15
CDR3 protein: CATSLGAGQYF

clone size: .
J gene: TRBJ1-5
V gene: TRBV6-2/TRBV6-3
CDR3 protein: CASSYVPGRGGNQPQHF

clone size: .
J gene: TRBJ2-5
V gene: TRBV5-1
CDR3 protein: CASSLEAWGLRETQYF

clone size: .
J gene: TRBJ2-7
V gene: TRBV27
CDR3 protein: CASRLGTGAYEQYF

clone size: .
J gene: TRBJ1-4
V gene: TRBV14
CDR3 protein: CASSQDFGAEKLFF

clone size: .
J gene: TRBJ1-2
V gene: TRBV6-5
CDR3 protein: CASKGYGYTF

clone size: .
J gene: TRBJ1-1
V gene: TRBV19
CDR3 protein: CASSRGQITLLNTEAFF

clone size: .
J gene: TRBJ2-7
V gene: TRBV27
CDR3 protein: CASKLGTGVWEQYF

clone size: .
J gene: TRBJ1-2
V gene: TRBV7-6
CDR3 protein: CASSLGTGDYGYTF

clone size: .
J gene: TRBJ2-3
V gene: TRBV3-1/TRBV3-2
CDR3 protein: CASSQGNSGFTDTQYF

clone size: .
J gene: TRBJ1-2
V gene: TRBV6-5
CDR3 protein: CASSLTGTGGDYGYTF

clone size: .
J gene: TRBJ2-1
V gene: TRBV29-1
CDR3 protein: CSVESAVRRNEQFF

clone size: .
J gene: .
V gene: TRBV11-2
CDR3 protein: CASSSMTGLLFYEQYF